Listed here are 10 T cell receptor beta chains from one sample, sequenced in a study of blood T cell repertoires in COVID-19. Assay: immunoSEQ multiplex PCR; the TCRdb copy retains only in-frame clones and omits some. Of fewer than 40,000 clones in the sample, roughly 80% were seen once. Specimen: peripheral blood. The receptor source for this set is a human donor in a cohort sampled during active COVID-19.

This sequence joins TRBV3-1 (or the pseudogene TRBV3-2) and TRBJ2-3; 11 bases agree with TRBD2. The CDR3 runs to 17 residues. Germline V gene data show CDR1 as LGHDT and CDR2 as YNNKEL (reference sequence). After removal of 0 bases from V and 3 bases from J, the junction contained 5 bases not matched to a gene. CDR3 sequence reads: CASSQDLASGGTDTQYF. In DNA, the CDR3 is TGTGCCAGCAGCCAAGACCTGGCTAGCGGGGGGACAGATACGCAGTATTTT.

The J gene is TRBJ2-7, the V gene TRBV13; 8 bases are shared with TRBD1. CDR1 is PRHDT and CDR2 is FYEKMQ in the germline V gene (reference sequence). Trimming cost V 4 bases and J 6 bases; bases outside gene matches: 5. The CDR3 sequence is 13 residues long. This chain's CDR3 is CASSSDRVGEQYF. The CDR3 DNA follows: TGTGCCAGCAGCTCGGACAGGGTGGGCGAGCAGTACTTC.

This chain links TRBV4-1 with TRBJ2-3; no clear D. Germline V gene data show CDR1 as MGHRA and CDR2 as YSYEKL. The CDR3 totals 14 residues. Trimming took 4 bases from V and 6 from J, leaving 14 bases between them. The CDR3 protein is CASSPRQELDTQYF. In DNA, the CDR3 is TGCGCCAGCAGCCCCCGTCAAGAGCTGGATACGCAGTATTTT.

This chain's CDR3 is CASSFTGRSEAFF. CDR3 sequence (DNA): TGTGCCAGCAGTTTTACAGGGCGGTCTGAAGCTTTCTTT. The chain recombines TRBV6-5 with TRBJ1-1; maybe TRBD1 (6 bases). The CDR3 length is 13 residues. V lost 4 bases to trimming and J lost 6 bases, with 12 bases between them. The germline CDR1 and CDR2 sequences are MNHEY and SVGAGI.

This clone has a handful of counts. The V gene is TRBV7-2, the J gene TRBJ1-2; D remains ambiguous. With 5 bases removed from V and 1 base from J, the gap between germline ends came to 14 bases. There are 15 residues in the CDR3. CDR1 SGHTA and CDR2 FQGNSA come from the germline V gene. For the CDR3, the DNA is TGTGCCAGCAGCACATCGACGGGTTTTAACTATGGCTACACCTTC. It encodes CASSTSTGFNYGYTF. The variable domain in full, completed from reference TRBV7-2 and TRBJ1-2, reads GAGVSQSPSNKVTEKGKDVELRCDPISGHTALYWYRQSLGQGLEFLIYFQGNSAPDKSGLPSDRFSAERTGGSVSTLTIQRTQQEDSAVYLCASSTSTGFNYGYTFGSGTRLTVV.

The chain combines TRBV6-6 with TRBJ1-1; maybe TRBD1 (5 bases). V gave up 6 bases and J gave up 6 bases, with 17 bases separating them. The CDR3 runs 14 residues. CDR1 and CDR2 (germline): MNHNY, SVGAGI (reference sequence). The CDR3 is CASSRPGVGPEAFF. Written as DNA, the CDR3 is TGTGCCAGCAGCCGCCCAGGTGTGGGGCCTGAAGCTTTCTTT.

The gene calls are TRBV30 and TRBJ2-3; possibly TRBD1 for D (5 bases). The V gene lost 8 bases and the J gene lost 2 bases, with 20 bases spanning the gap. Germline loops: CDR1 GTSNPN, CDR2 SVGIG (reference sequence). The CDR3 covers 15 residues. CDR3 sequence reads: CAGNRAGRYTDTQYF. The CDR3, as DNA: TGTGCCGGGAACCGGGCAGGGCGATACACAGATACGCAGTATTTT.

This clone was detected only once. The chain has TRBV9 and TRBJ1-1; maybe TRBD1 (6 bases). V was pared by 4 bases and J by 5 bases, with 21 bases between. This CDR3 comprises 16 residues. Germline CDR1 SGDLS, CDR2 YYNGEE. In DNA, the CDR3 is TGTGCCAGCAGCCCTGAGGGGGGGAGACTGGGGACTGAAGCTTTCTTT. Protein product: CASSPEGGRLGTEAFF.

The chain carries TRBV14 and TRBJ2-1; 8 bases match TRBD2. CDR1 is SGHDN, CDR2 FVKESK, per germline. CDR3 size: 15 residues. Losses at the gene ends were 1 base for V and 10 bases for J; bases not matched to a gene: 9. CDR3 loop: CASSQAGGGTWEQFF. The DNA for the CDR3 is TGTGCCAGCAGCCAAGCGGGCGGGGGGACTTGGGAGCAGTTCTTC.

V gene TRBV5-1 combines with J gene TRBJ1-6; 8 bases align to TRBD1. CDR1 and CDR2 (germline): SGHRS, YFSETQ. Unmatched junction bases numbered 9, after V lost 4 bases and J lost 6 bases. The CDR3 is 16 residues long. In nucleotides, the CDR3 is TGCGCCAGCAGCCGCACGACAGGGGACGGTAATTCACCCCTCCACTTT. It codes for CASSRTTGDGNSPLHF.